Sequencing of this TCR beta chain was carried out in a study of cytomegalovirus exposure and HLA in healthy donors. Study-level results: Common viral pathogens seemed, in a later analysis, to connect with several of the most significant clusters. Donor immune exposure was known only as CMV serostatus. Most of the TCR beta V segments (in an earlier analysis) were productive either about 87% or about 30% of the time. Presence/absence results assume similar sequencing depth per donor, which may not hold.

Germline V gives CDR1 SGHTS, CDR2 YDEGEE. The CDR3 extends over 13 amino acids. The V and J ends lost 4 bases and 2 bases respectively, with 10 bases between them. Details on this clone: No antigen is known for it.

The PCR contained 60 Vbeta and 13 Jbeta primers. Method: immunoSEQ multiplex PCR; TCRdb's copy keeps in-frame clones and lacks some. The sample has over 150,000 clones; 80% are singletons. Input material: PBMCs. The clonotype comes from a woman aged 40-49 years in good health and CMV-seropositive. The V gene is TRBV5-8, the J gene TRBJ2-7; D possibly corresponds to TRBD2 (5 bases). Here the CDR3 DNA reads TGTGCCAGCAGCCGCCAGGAGGCCTACGAGCAGTACTTC. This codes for CASSRQEAYEQYF.